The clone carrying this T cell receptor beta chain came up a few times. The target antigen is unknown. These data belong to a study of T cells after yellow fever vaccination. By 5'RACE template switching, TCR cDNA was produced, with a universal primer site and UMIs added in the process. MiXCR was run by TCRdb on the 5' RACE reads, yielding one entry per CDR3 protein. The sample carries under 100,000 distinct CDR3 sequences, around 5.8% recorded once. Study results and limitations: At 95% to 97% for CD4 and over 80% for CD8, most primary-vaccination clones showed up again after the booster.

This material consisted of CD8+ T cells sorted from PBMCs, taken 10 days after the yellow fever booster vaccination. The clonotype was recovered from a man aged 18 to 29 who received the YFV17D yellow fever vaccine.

Here the CDR3 reads CASSASPGDRGLVGYTF. DNA of the CDR3: TGTGCCAGCAGCGCTTCCCCCGGGGACAGGGGGTTGGTTGGCTACACCTTC. The chain is built from TRBV6-1 and TRBJ1-2, with TRBD1 identical over 11 bases. This CDR3 has 17 amino acids. V gave up 6 bases and J gave up 7 bases; unmatched junction bases: 16. Germline lookup yields CDR1 MNHNS and CDR2 SASEGT.